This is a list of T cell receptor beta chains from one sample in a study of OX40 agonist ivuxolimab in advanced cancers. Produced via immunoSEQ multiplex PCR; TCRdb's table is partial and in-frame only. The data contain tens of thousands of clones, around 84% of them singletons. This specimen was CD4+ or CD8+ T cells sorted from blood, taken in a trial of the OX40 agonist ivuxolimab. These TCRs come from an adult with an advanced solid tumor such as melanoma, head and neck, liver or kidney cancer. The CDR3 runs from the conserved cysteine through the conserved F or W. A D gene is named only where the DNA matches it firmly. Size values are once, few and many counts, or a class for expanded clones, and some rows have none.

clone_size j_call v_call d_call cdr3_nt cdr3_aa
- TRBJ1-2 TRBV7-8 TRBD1 TGTGCCAGCAGCTTAGCGTCGGGACAGGGTAACTATGGCTACACCTTC CASSLASGQGNYGYTF
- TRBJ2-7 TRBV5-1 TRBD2 TGCGCCAGCAGCTTGGATTGGACTAGCACTGAAGAGCAGTACTTC CASSLDWTSTEEQYF
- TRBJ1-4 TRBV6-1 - TGTGCCAGCACTGCAGGGCCGGGTAATGAAAAACTGTTTTTT CASTAGPGNEKLFF
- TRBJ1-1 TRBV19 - TGTGCCAGTACCCGATATCGGGGGAACACTGAAGCTTTCTTT CASTRYRGNTEAFF
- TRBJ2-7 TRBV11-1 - TGTGCCAGCAGCCCAATACTCCTGGGGGGCGGCGAGCAGTACTTC CASSPILLGGGEQYF
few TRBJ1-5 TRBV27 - TGTGCCAGCAGTTTGAGAGGGACTAATCAGCCCCAGCATTTT CASSLRGTNQPQHF
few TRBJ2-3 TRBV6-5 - TGTGTCACAAAAGAGACGGGGGACACAGATACGCAGTATTTT CVTKETGDTDTQYF
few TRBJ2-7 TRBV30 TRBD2 TGTGCCTGGAGTGTAAGTCGGCAGCGGGGGGCTTACGCGCAGTACTTC CAWSVSRQRGAYAQYF
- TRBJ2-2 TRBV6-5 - TGTGCCAGCAGTTACTTAGACGGGGGCCCCGGGGAGCTGTTTTTT CASSYLDGGPGELFF
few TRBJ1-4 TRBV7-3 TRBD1 TGTGCCAGCAGCTTGTACGGGACAGGGAATGAAAAACTGTTTTTT CASSLYGTGNEKLFF
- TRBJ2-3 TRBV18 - TGTGCCAGCTCACCTTACCTAATGACAGGAGCAACAATCTCAGATACGCAGTATTTT CASSPYLMTGATISDTQYF
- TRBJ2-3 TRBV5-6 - TGTGCCAGCAGTCGGAACCAGGGTTGGGGCACAGATACGCAGTATTTT CASSRNQGWGTDTQYF
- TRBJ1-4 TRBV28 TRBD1 TGTGCCAGCAGTTTATGGACTACAGGGGGTAGAGGAGAAAAACTGTTTTTT CASSLWTTGGRGEKLFF
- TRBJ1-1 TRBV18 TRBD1 TGTGCCAGCTCATCCGACAGGGGGGACACTGAAGCTTTCTTT CASSSDRGDTEAFF
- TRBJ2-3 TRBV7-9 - TGTGCCAGCAGCTACGGGGTTAGCACAGATACGCAGTATTTT CASSYGVSTDTQYF
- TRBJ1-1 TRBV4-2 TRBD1 TGTGCCAGCAGCCAGGAGACAGGGGAAGCTTTCTTT CASSQETGEAFF
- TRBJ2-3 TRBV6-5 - TGTGCCAGCAGTTTCCAGGGCACAGATACGCAGTATTTT CASSFQGTDTQYF
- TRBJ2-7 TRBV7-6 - TGTGCCAGCAGCTTGAGTTATCGTGGGGCAGGGCGCGAGCAGTACTTC CASSLSYRGAGREQYF
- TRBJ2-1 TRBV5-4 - TGTGCCAGCAGCTTGGGCCAGTTAAGCTCCTACAATGAGCAGTTCTTC CASSLGQLSSYNEQFF
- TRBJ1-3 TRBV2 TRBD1 TGTGCCAGCAGTCAACAGGGGGCGGTTGGAAACACCATATATTTT CASSQQGAVGNTIYF
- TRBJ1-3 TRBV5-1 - TGCGCCAGCAGCTCCTTGGGGAGGCTCGCGGACACCATATATTTT CASSSLGRLADTIYF
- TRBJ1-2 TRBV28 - TGTGCCAGCATTCGGGCGGGGGGAAGCTATGGCTACACCTTC CASIRAGGSYGYTF
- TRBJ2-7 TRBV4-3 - TGCGCCAGCAGCCAAGATAGAGCCTCCTACGAGCAGTACTTC CASSQDRASYEQYF